The TCR beta chain described here comes from a study of blood T cell repertoires in COVID-19. Study overall: Material from acute and convalescent COVID-19 was sourced from the United States, Italy and Spain.

V was pared by 2 bases and J by 7 bases, with 18 bases between. Looked up from germline, CDR1 is MNHEY and CDR2 is SVGEGT. This CDR3 region has 15 residues. Original handling: Amplification with reference gene primers provided the estimates of nucleated cell counts. Sequencing was performed with immunoSEQ multiplex PCR; in TCRdb, only in-frame clones are kept and a portion is missing. V and J calls and clone size are copied from that table; D and trimming were computed from the DNA. The profile shows more than 9,000 clones, about 88% of them singletons. This receptor was taken from a woman aged 60 to 75 with active COVID-19. This sequence joins TRBV6-2 or TRBV6-3 and TRBJ2-7; D is perhaps TRBD1 (6 bases). Sequenced sample: peripheral blood. Here the CDR3 reads CASSYIGQQKGEQYF. For the CDR3, the DNA is TGTGCCAGCAGTTACATAGGACAGCAGAAAGGGGAGCAGTACTTC.